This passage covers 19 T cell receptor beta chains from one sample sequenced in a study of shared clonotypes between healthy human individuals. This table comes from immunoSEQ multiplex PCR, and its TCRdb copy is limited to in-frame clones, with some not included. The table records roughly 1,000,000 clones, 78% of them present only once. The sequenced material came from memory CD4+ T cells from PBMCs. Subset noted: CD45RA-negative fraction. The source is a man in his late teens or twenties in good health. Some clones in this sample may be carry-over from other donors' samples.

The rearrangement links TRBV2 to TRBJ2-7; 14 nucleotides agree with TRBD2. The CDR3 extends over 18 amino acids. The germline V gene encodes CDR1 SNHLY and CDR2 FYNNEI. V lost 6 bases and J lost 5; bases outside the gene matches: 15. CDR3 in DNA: TGTGCCAGCAGCCTGACTAGCGGGAGGGCCGACCGGCCGCACGAGCAGTACTTC. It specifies CASSLTSGRADRPHEQYF.

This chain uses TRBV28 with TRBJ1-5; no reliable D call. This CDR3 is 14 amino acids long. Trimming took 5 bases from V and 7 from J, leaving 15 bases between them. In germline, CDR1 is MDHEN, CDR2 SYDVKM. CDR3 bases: TGTGCCAGCAGTGGCGAGGGTCGTCGACAGCCCCAGCATTTT. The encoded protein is CASSGEGRRQPQHF. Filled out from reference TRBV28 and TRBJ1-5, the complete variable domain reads DVKVTQSSRYLVKRTGEKVFLECVQDMDHENMFWYRQDPGLGLRLIYFSYDVKMKEKGDIPEGYSVSREKKERFSLILESASTNQTSMYLCASSGEGRRQPQHFGDGTRLSIL.

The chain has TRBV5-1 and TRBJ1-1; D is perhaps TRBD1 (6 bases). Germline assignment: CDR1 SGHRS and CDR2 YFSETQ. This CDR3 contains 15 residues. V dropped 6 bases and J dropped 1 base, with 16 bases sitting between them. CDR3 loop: CASMGGTLGNTEAFF. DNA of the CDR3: TGCGCCAGCATGGGGGGGACACTAGGGAACACTGAAGCTTTCTTT. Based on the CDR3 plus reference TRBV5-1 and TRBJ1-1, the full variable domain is KAGVTQTPRYLIKTRGQQVTLSCSPISGHRSVSWYQQTPGQGLQFLFEYFSETQRNKGNFPGRFSGRQFSNSRSEMNVSTLELGDSALYLCASMGGTLGNTEAFFGQGTRLTVV.

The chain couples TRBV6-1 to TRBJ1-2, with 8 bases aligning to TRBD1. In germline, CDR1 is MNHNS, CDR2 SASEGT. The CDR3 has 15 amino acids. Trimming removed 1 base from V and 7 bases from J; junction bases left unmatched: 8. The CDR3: CASSEVERTGSGYTF. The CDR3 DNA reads TGTGCCAGCAGTGAAGTTGAGCGGACAGGGAGTGGCTACACCTTC.

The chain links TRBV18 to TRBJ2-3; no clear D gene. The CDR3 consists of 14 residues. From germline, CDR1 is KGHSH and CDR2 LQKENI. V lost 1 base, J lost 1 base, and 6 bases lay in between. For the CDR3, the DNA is TGTGCCAGCTCACCACTTCTAGGCACAGATACGCAGTATTTT. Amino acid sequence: CASSPLLGTDTQYF.

The CDR3 sequence: CASITTSGSYNEQFF. The CDR3 nucleotides read TGTGCCAGCATCACGACTAGCGGCTCCTACAATGAGCAGTTCTTC. V is TRBV21-1 and J is TRBJ2-1; no check of the table's D call, TRBD2, against the DNA was made. TRBV21-1 is designated a pseudogene. The CDR3 spans 15 residues.

CDR3 sequence reads: CASRGLAGASGELFF. DNA of the CDR3: TGTGCCAGCAGGGGACTAGCGGGAGCTTCCGGGGAGCTGTTTTTT. The chain uses TRBV6-1 and TRBJ2-2; 14 bases agree with TRBD2. The germline gives CDR1 MNHNS, CDR2 SASEGT. The V gene end was trimmed by 6 bases and the J gene end by 6 bases; junction bases not matched to a gene: 3. This CDR3 contains 15 residues.

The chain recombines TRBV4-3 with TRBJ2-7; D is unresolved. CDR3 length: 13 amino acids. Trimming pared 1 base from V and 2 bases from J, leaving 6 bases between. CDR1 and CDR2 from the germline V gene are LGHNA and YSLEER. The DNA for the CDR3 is TGCGCCAGCAGCCAAGGTGCTCCCTACGAGCAGTACTTC. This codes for CASSQGAPYEQYF.

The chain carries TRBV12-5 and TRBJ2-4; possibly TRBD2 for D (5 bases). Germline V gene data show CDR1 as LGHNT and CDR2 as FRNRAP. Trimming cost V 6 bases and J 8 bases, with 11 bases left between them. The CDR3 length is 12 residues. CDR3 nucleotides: TGTGCTAGTGGAGCTTCGGAGGACATTCAGTACTTC. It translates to CASGASEDIQYF.

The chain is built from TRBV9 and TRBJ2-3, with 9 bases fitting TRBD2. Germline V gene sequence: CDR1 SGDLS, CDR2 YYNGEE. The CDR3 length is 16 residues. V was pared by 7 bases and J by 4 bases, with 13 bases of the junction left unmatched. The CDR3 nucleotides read TGTGCCAGCGCCCGCGGGCTAGCGGGATTTTCAGATACGCAGTATTTT. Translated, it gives CASARGLAGFSDTQYF.

This CDR3 is CASSPGTSEPEKLFF. The CDR3 DNA sequence: TGTGCCAGCAGCCCTGGGACATCAGAACCTGAAAAACTGTTTTTT. The rearrangement joins TRBV4-2 to TRBJ1-4, with D possibly TRBD1 on 6 matching bases. V lost 4 bases to trimming and J lost 7 bases, with 16 bases between them. Germline V lookup: CDR1 LGHNA, CDR2 YNFKEQ. The CDR3 totals 15 residues.

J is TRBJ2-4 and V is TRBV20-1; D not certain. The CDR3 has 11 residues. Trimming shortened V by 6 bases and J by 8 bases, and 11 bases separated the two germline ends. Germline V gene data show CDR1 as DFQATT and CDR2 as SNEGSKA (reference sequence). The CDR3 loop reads CSAPAPDIQYF. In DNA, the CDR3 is TGCAGTGCCCCCGCTCCGGACATTCAGTACTTC.

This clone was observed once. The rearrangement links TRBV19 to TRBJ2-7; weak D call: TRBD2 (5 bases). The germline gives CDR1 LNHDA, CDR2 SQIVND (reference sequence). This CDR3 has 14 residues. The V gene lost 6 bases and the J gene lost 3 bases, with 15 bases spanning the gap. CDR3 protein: CASRAERQSYEQYF. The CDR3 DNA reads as TGTGCCAGTAGAGCTGAGCGGCAGAGCTACGAGCAGTACTTC.

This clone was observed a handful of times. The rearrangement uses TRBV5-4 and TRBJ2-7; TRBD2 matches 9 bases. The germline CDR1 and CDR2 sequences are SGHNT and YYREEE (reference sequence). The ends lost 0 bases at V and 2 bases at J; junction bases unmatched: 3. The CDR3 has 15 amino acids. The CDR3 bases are TGTGCCAGCAGCTTGGCTAGCGGGGAAACCTACGAGCAGTACTTC. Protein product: CASSLASGETYEQYF.

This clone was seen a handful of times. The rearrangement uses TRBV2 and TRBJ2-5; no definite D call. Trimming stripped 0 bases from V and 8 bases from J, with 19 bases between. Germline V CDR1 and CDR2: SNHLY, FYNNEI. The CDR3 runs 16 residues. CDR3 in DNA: TGTGCCAGCAGTGAAGCGCTTCAGGCATACCTCCCCACCCAGTACTTC. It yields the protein CASSEALQAYLPTQYF.

The CDR3 is CASSDSVNTEAFF. The DNA of the CDR3 is TGTGCCAGCAGTGATTCGGTGAACACTGAAGCTTTCTTT. The chain recombines TRBV6-1 with TRBJ1-1; D remains unclear. V was shortened by 3 bases and J by 0 bases, with 5 bases between the two germline ends. The CDR3 runs to 13 residues. Per germline, CDR1 MNHNS and CDR2 SASEGT.

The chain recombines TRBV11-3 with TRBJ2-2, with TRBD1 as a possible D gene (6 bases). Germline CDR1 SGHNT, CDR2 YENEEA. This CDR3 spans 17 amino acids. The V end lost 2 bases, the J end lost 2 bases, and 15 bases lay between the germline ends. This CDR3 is CASSLRAGTLNTGELFF. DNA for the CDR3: TGTGCCAGCAGCTTAAGAGCCGGGACACTTAACACCGGGGAGCTGTTTTTT.

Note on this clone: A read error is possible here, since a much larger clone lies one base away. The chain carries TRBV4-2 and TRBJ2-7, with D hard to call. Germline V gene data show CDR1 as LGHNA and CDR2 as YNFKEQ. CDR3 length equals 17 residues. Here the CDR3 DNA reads TGTGCCAGCAGCCAAGATCTAGGGTGGCACGCACCCTACGAGCAGCACTTC. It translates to CASSQDLGWHAPYEQHF.

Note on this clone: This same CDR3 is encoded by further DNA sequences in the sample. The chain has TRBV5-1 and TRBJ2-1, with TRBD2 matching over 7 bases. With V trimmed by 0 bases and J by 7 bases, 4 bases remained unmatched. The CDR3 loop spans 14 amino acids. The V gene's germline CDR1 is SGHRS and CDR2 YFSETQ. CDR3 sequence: CASSLGAGNNEQFF. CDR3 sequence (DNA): TGCGCCAGCAGCTTGGGAGCGGGAAATAATGAGCAGTTCTTC.